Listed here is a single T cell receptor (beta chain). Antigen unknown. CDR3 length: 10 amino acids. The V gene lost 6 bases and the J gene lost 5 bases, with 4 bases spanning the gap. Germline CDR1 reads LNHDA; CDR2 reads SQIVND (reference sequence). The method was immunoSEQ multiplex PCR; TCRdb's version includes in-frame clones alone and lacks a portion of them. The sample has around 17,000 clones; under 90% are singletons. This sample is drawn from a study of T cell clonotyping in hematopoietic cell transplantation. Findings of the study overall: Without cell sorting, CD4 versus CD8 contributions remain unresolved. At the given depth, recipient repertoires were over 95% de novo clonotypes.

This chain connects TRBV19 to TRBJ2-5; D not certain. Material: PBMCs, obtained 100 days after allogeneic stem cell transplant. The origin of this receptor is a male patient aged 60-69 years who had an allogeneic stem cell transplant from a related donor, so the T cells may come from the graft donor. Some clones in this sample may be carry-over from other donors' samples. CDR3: CASRGETQYF. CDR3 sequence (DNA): TGTGCCAGTAGAGGGGAGACCCAGTACTTC.